Sequencing of this T cell receptor (beta chain) was carried out in a study of cytomegalovirus exposure and HLA in healthy donors. The method was immunoSEQ multiplex PCR; TCRdb's version includes in-frame clones alone and lacks a portion of them. The sample lists about 57,000 clones, about 89% seen once, with around 1.2% in the top ten. The CDR3 has 15 residues. Germline V gene data show CDR1 as MNHNS and CDR2 as SASEGT. V was trimmed by 2 bases and J by 1 base, leaving 9 bases between them. Study findings and constraints: Rarity characterized most TCR sequences, yet some public TCRs appeared in many donors.

Comments on this clone: As yet, its antigen is unknown.

Input material: PBMCs. The TCR originated in a woman under 30 in good health and CMV-seronegative. The chain links TRBV6-1 to TRBJ2-1; D unclear. In DNA form, the CDR3 reads TGTGCCAGCAGTGAATCGCGGCTGTCCTACAATGAGCAGTTCTTC. Amino acids: CASSESRLSYNEQFF.